The entry below describes one T cell receptor (beta chain). As processed by the authors: Cell counts per sample came from amplifying reference gene primers. Repertoires were generated with immunoSEQ multiplex PCR, while TCRdb's copy carries only in-frame clones and drops some. The V and J calls and the clone size are those of that table, but D and trimming were determined from the DNA. The sample lists around 200,000 clones, 70% to 90% occurring once. CDR3 length: 15 residues. From germline, CDR1 is LNHNV and CDR2 YYDKDF (reference sequence). Trimming removed 5 bases at V and 6 bases at J, with 14 bases between. The sample originates from a study of blood T cell repertoires in COVID-19. Clinical history as reported by participants underpinned cohort assignment. Cohort 3 recovered donors had two negative PCRs, clearance, or symptom resolution.

The sequence derives from a man under 40 who had recovered from COVID-19. The chain uses TRBV15 and TRBJ1-6, with D uncertain. Sequenced material: PBMCs or T cells enriched from blood (not recorded which). The DNA of the CDR3 is TGTGCCACCAGCCAGACACGGCGGGGTAATTCACCCCTCCACTTT. Its translation: CATSQTRRGNSPLHF.